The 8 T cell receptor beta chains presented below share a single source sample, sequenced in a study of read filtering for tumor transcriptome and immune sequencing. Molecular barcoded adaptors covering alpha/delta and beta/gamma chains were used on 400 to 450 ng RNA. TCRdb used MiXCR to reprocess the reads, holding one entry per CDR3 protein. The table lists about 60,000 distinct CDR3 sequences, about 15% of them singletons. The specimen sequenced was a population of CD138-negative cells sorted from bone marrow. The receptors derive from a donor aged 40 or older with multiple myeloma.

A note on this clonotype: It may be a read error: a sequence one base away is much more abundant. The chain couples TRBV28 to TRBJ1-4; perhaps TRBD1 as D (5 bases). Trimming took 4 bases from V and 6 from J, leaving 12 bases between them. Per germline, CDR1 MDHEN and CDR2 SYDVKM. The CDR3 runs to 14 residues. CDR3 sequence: CASSSQEEDEKLFF. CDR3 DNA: TGTGCCAGCAGTTCACAGGAAGAGGATGAAAAACTGTTTTTT.

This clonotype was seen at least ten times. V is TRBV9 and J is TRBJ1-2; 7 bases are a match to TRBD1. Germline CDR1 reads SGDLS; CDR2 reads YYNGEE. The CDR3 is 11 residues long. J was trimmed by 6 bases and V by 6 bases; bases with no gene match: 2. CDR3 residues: CASKGADGYTF. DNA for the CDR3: TGTGCCAGCAAGGGGGCAGATGGCTACACCTTC.

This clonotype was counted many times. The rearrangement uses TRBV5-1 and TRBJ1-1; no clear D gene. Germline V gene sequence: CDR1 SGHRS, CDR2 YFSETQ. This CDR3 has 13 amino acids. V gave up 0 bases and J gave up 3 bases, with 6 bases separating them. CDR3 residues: CASSLGGDTEAFF. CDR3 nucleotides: TGCGCCAGCAGCTTGGGAGGAGACACTGAAGCTTTCTTT.

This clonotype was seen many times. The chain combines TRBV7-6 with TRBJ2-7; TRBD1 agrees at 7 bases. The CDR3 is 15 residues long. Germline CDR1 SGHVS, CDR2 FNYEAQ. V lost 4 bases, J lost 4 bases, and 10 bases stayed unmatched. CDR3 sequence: CASSYLTGELYEQYF. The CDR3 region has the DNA TGTGCCAGCAGCTATTTAACAGGGGAACTTTACGAGCAGTACTTC.

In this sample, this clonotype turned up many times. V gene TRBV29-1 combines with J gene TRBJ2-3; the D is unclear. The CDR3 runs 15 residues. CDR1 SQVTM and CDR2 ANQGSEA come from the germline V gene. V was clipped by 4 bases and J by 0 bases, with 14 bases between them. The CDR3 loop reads CSVVSVLGSTDTQYF. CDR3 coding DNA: TGCAGCGTTGTATCGGTGTTGGGCAGCACAGATACGCAGTATTTT.

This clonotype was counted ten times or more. The chain's CDR3 is CASSTGQGSEAFF. The CDR3 DNA follows: TGCGCCAGCAGCACCGGACAGGGCAGTGAAGCTTTCTTT. This chain joins TRBV5-1 and TRBJ1-1, with 8 nucleotides matching TRBD1. The germline V gene encodes CDR1 SGHRS and CDR2 YFSETQ. The CDR3 extends over 13 amino acids. The trim removed 4 bases at V and 7 bases at J, leaving 6 bases unmatched. The variable domain in full, with the rest retrieved from reference TRBV5-1 and TRBJ1-1, is KAGVTQTPRYLIKTRGQQVTLSCSPISGHRSVSWYQQTPGQGLQFLFEYFSETQRNKGNFPGRFSGRQFSNSRSEMNVSTLELGDSALYLCASSTGQGSEAFFGQGTRLTVV.

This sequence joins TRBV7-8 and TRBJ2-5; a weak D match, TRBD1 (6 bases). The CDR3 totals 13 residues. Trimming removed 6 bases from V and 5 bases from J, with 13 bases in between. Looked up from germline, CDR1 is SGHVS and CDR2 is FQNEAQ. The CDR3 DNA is TGTGCCAGCAGTGCAGGGGTAGGCGAGACCCAGTACTTC. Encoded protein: CASSAGVGETQYF.

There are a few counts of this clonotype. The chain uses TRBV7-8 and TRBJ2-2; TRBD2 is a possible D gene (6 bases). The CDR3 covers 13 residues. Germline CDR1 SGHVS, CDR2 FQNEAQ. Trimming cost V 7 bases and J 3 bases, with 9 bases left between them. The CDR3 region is CASMWRDTGELFF. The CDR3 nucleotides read TGTGCCAGCATGTGGAGGGACACCGGGGAGCTGTTTTTT. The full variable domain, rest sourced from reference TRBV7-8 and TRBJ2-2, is GAGVSQSPRYKVAKRGQDVALRCDPISGHVSLFWYQQALGQGPEFLTYFQNEAQLDKSGLPSDRFFAERPEGSVSTLKIQRTQQEDSAVYLCASMWRDTGELFFGEGSRLTVL.